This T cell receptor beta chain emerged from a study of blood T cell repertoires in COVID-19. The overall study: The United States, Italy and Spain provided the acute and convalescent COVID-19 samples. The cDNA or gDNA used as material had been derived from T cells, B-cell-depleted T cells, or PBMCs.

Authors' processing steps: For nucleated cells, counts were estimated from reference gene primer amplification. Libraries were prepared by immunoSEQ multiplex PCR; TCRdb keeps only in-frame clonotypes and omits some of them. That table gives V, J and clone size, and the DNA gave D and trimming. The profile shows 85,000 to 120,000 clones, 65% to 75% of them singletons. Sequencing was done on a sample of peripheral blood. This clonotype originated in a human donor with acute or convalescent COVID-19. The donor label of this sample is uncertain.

The CDR3 loop is CASSPRQGGFGETQYF. The CDR3, as DNA: TGTGCCAGCAGCCCGCGACAGGGTGGCTTCGGCGAGACCCAGTACTTC. This chain joins TRBV7-9 and TRBJ2-5; 7 bases are a match to TRBD1. The CDR3 has 16 residues. With 5 bases clipped from V and 5 bases from J, the junction kept 14 bases outside the gene matches. Germline CDR1 reads SEHNR; CDR2 reads FQNEAQ (reference sequence).